This T cell receptor (beta chain) was recorded in a study of cytomegalovirus exposure and HLA in healthy donors. Per germline, CDR1 SGHTA and CDR2 FQGNSA. With 1 base clipped from V and 2 bases from J, the junction kept 4 bases outside the gene matches. There are 16 residues in the CDR3. Primers included in the PCR were 60 Vbeta and 13 Jbeta primers. Method: immunoSEQ multiplex PCR; TCRdb's copy keeps in-frame clones and lacks some. The listing contains 100,000 to 150,000 clones. The V gene is TRBV7-2, the J gene TRBJ1-5; 8 bases are shared with TRBD1. The specimen sequenced was PBMCs. This receptor was obtained from a man between 18 and 29 years old in good health and CMV-seronegative. CDR3 in DNA: TGTGCCAGCAGCTTAGTTGTGACAGGGGGCAATCAGCCCCAGCATTTT. Translation gives CASSLVVTGGNQPQHF.